Listed here is a single TCR beta chain. Its antigen is not yet known. Base qualities were left out, and no much larger clone turns up one base away. The sample is drawn from a study of cytomegalovirus exposure and HLA in healthy donors (dated by TCRdb to about 2017). In terms of the full investigation: According to an earlier analysis of 587 of the donors, about 179 million T cells yielded approximately 120 million unique TCR beta sequences and about 280 Gb of sequence data. An early release that covered around 590 HLA-typed donors contained about 290 gigabases of sequencing data and some 87 million unique TCR sequences. Of the 350 to 450 genotyped donors, less than 85% were placed in the genetic ancestry cluster associated with self-reported Caucasian donors. The study aimed to test whether cataloging public T cell receptors could reveal signatures of past pathogen exposure. Using immunosequencing, the study profiled T cell repertoires from 640 or so subjects and related those repertoires to cytomegalovirus serostatus. In addition to the first cohort of 666 subjects, a separate validation cohort of 130 or so different subjects was used. To predict cytomegalovirus infection status, the study brought together high-throughput TCR immunosequencing, statistical association of individual TCRs with disease status, and machine learning. In a later analysis, previously published TCR beta repertoires from about 640 donors were re-analyzed and high-resolution HLA genotyping was added so that TCR occurrence patterns could be studied. The later analysis used no new phenotypic data to find candidate immune exposures, relying instead on TCR beta sequences and their occurrence across donors. To decide whether each TCR beta V gene segment behaved as functional or pseudogenic, an earlier analysis of 587 of the donors relied on high-throughput TCR beta sequencing. Donor age, sex, ethnicity and CMV serostatus were compiled alongside the repertoire data. In a later genetic analysis, genome-wide SNP genotypes for about 60% of the 666 donors were used, and that subset was treated as a discovery cohort. All discovery cohort repertoires had been generated using a single sequencing platform. Both class I and class II loci were covered by HLA typing, at four-digit resolution. Typing coverage differed by locus: A, B, C, DRB1 and DQB1 were typed in roughly 620-630 donors, DQA1 in approximately 520, DPA1 in 606, and DPB1 in approximately 450. A handful of DR-DQ haplotypes were handled as single units for association and clustering because linkage in the cohort was strong. Among about 400 genotyped donors of the cohort, an average of around 250,000 unique TCR beta nucleotide sequences was sequenced per donor, of which 15% to 20% were non-productive. Points the paper makes about the study in general: In the study, some 160 TCR beta chains were listed as associated with cytomegalovirus. The classifier was reported to diagnose cytomegalovirus status with high specificity and sensitivity in both the original and validation cohorts. Sequencing depth was assumed to be roughly uniform across donors in the presence/absence analyses, though that assumption may not hold. According to a later analysis, TCR association rates differed among HLA loci, with DRB1 alleles showing the most associated TCRs and HLA-C alleles showing the fewest. According to a later analysis, most CMV-associated TCR beta chains appeared to be HLA-restricted, and the HLA associations seemed to be driven largely by CMV exposure. Compared with equally common non-associated chains, HLA-associated TCR beta chains in a later analysis were more clonally expanded and had lower generation probabilities. Only TCR beta chains were sequenced in this cohort, and the absence of alpha or paired-chain data limited detectable features. A cluster of highly shared sequence variants was judged likely to be a technical artifact of the sequencing pipeline. A few of the identified cytomegalovirus-associated TCR beta chains were confirmed in vitro to be specific for cytomegalovirus antigens. Because counts were too low, approximately 15 rarely observed V segments, including chromosome 9 orphons, were excluded from the earlier analysis of 587 of the donors. Several of the top co-occurrence clusters appeared to be linked to parvovirus B19, influenza, CMV and Epstein-Barr virus, according to a later analysis. The 87-base-pair reads could not distinguish some IMGT-functional V segments, including TRBV6-2 and TRBV6-3, so those segments were excluded. A later analysis associated about 18,000 TCR beta sequences with specific HLA alleles at a false discovery rate of 0.05. The authors suggested that the approach could potentially be extended to other disease states and immunological phenotypes. When HLA alleles, especially DR and DQ, strongly co-occurred, attributing TCR associations to individual alleles was difficult. Linkage disequilibrium might explain the correlated functional status among segregating V segments, but an unknown experimental factor could not be excluded. In a later genetic analysis, a missense DCLRE1C variant was associated with V-gene and J-gene trimming of TCR beta chains, and the association was replicated in an independent cohort. An earlier analysis of 587 of the donors showed that most TCR beta V segments appeared in productive rearrangements either about 90% or about 30% of the time, which broadly matched IMGT annotations. Across donors, most TCR sequences were observed very rarely, whereas some public TCRs were present in many individuals. HLA typing was unavailable for some donors at each locus, so association tests used only the typed subset. Compared with the approximately 600-donor mean, donors in an Asian-associated ancestry cluster had fewer N-insertions in productive TCRs, according to a later genetic analysis. For the cohort, immune exposure information was limited to CMV serostatus. A further reported finding was that TCR beta sequences accurately predicted the HLA-A and HLA-B alleles for most subjects in the first cohort.

The cohort was made up of 500 to 850 healthy bone marrow donors. At the time of sampling, every cohort member was nominally healthy, though immune exposures that went unrecorded were likely present. The donor tested CMV seronegative and was one of the 352 seronegative cohort members. A peripheral blood sample was provided by each donor, and peripheral blood mononuclear cells were used for TCR beta sequencing. The Qiagen DNeasy Blood Extraction Kit was used to extract genomic DNA from the blood cell samples. Sequences PRHDT (CDR1) and FYEKMQ (CDR2) are obtained from the germline V gene (reference sequence). V is shortened by 5 bases, J by 4 bases, and the region joining them spans 12 bases. Taken from cysteine to valine, the CDR3 has 13 residues. Only the CDR3 region is kept as DNA, spanning 39 bases read in frame from base 1. Libraries were constructed by the immunoSEQ multiplex PCR assay. For the multiplex PCR, a mixture combining 60 forward primers for TCR Vbeta segments and 13 reverse primers for TCR Jbeta segments was used. Amplification of the CDR3 region of rearranged TCR beta genes was performed with a multiplex PCR assay on genomic DNA. On the Illumina HiSeq System, the amplified TCR beta libraries were sequenced as 87-base-pair reads. The source study handled its data this way. In a later analysis, tens of millions of unique TCR beta chains were counted across the 666 repertoires, and roughly 11 million of these chains were shared by at least two donors. To remove PCR and sequencing errors, raw reads were error-corrected and collapsed into unique sequences using a nearest-neighbor algorithm that merged closely related sequences. To assign V, D and J gene segments, CDR3 sequences were aligned to IMGT reference sequences. For a sequence to be retained, at least a six-nucleotide match to both a V gene segment and a J gene segment was required. A rearrangement was called productive if the CDR3 had no stop codons and remained in frame with V and J, and every other rearrangement was called non-productive. CDR3 was defined by IMGT convention, running from the second conserved V-encoded cysteine to the conserved J-encoded phenylalanine. Sequences without an unambiguous match to a single V gene segment were excluded from the earlier analysis of 587 of the donors. An earlier analysis of several hundred of the donors called V segments functional above 56.7% productive rearrangements and segregating when the between-donor standard deviation exceeded 5%. To diagnose cytomegalovirus status from the catalog of TCR beta chain sequences, a statistical classification framework was built. V and J gene assignment, in a later analysis, came from comparing TCR nucleotide sequences with IMGT/GENE-DB human TR gene sequences. In a later analysis, CDR3 sequences and most-parsimonious VDJ recombination scenarios were assigned using the TCRdist pipeline. A later analysis defined each TCR beta chain by its CDR3 amino acid sequence plus V-gene family, and excluded reads lacking a unique V-gene family. A later analysis removed 500 to 600 highly shared, low-generation-probability nucleotide sequences to deal with suspected cross-contamination and a sequencing artifact. In a later analysis, a clonal expansion index for each public chain was calculated from normalized within-repertoire ranks of inferred template counts. A later analysis computed generation probabilities with a VDJ recombination model fitted to out-of-frame rearrangements, and checked the results against IGoR. In a later analysis, hypergeometric tests were used to score TCR-TCR, TCR-HLA and TCR-CMV co-occurrence, with a repertoire-size bias correction applied to TCR pairs. False discovery rates were estimated in a later analysis by permuting HLA or CMV assignments 20 times. A later analysis grouped co-occurring TCRs with DBSCAN, adding TCRdist sequence similarity when clustering within HLA-allele-positive subsets. Co-occurrence clustering excluded repertoires with fewer than 30,000 or more than 120,000 public chains, plus five with anomalous nucleotide sharing. TCRdb took over this immuneACCESS table, retaining in-frame rearrangements with V and J assigned. Such tables are incomplete; in checked studies, under half of the missing clones stem from an unresolved V gene, and the remainder is unexplained. Clone size and V and J calls were adopted from that table, with D and trimming inferred from the DNA. The sample contains about 100,000 clones, under 80% of them found a single time. The ten largest clones represent around 4% of the sample.

The TCR sequence derives from a man in his forties in good health and CMV-seronegative. The chain uses TRBV13 and TRBJ2-7; TRBD1 is a possible D gene, resting on 6 matching bases. Sequenced input: PBMCs. The DNA sequence is TGTGCCAGCAGCATCCTGACAGGTTACGAGCAGTACGTC. This encodes CASSILTGYEQYV.